A single sample is the source of the 30 T cell receptor beta chains below, sequenced in a study of T-cell memory formation after mild COVID-19. Via MiXCR, TCRdb re-called the 5' RACE reads, giving one row per CDR3 protein. The data contain around 340,000 distinct CDR3 sequences, about a sixth of them singletons. Sequences were obtained from PBMCs or a T cell subset sorted from them (not recorded which). Receptors were obtained from a man aged 18 to 30 who had mild COVID-19 (a few samples of this study predate the infection). Cell type and time point are not known.

This clonotype has only a few counts. The genes are TRBV29-1 and TRBJ1-4, with 7 bases fitting TRBD1. Germline CDR1 SQVTM, CDR2 ANQGSEA. With V trimmed by 0 bases and J by 7 bases, 2 bases remained unmatched. The CDR3 extends over 13 amino acids. In DNA form, the CDR3 reads TGCAGCGTTGAAGAGAGGGGGCGTGAAAAACTGTTTTTT. This sequence encodes CSVEERGREKLFF.

This chain connects TRBV4-2 to TRBJ2-5; D is possibly TRBD2 (6 bases). The CDR3 totals 15 residues. Trimming took off 1 base at V and 2 bases at J, with 11 bases between the two ends. Per germline, CDR1 LGHNA and CDR2 YNFKEQ. CDR3 bases: TGTGCCAGCAGCCAAGTCGGAGGGGAACAAGAGACCCAGTACTTC. Translating gives CASSQVGGEQETQYF.

The chain joins TRBV7-2 to TRBJ1-5; D is unresolved. Trimming pared 5 bases from V and 3 bases from J, leaving 11 bases between. From germline, CDR1 is SGHTA and CDR2 FQGNSA. This CDR3 region has 14 residues. The CDR3 DNA follows: TGTGCCAGCAGCCAACAGATGAACAATCAGCCCCAGCATTTT. As protein: CASSQQMNNQPQHF.

This clonotype was detected only a few times. This chain connects TRBV11-2 to TRBJ2-5, with D uncertain. V lost 2 bases and J lost 5, with 6 bases in between. Germline loops: CDR1 SGHAT, CDR2 FQNNGV. This CDR3 has 12 amino acids. Here the CDR3 DNA reads TGTGCCAGCAGCTTAATCATGGAGACCCAGTACTTC. As protein: CASSLIMETQYF.

The V and J genes are TRBV20-1 and TRBJ2-3; tentatively, D is TRBD2 (7 bases). The V end was cut by 7 bases, the J end by 3 bases, with 17 bases between. The CDR3 is 14 residues long. Germline values: CDR1 DFQATT, CDR2 SNEGSKA (reference sequence). The CDR3 DNA reads as TGCAGTGACCTATCGGGGGGCAGGACAGATACGCAGTATTTT. It translates to CSDLSGGRTDTQYF.

This clonotype has just a few counts. The rearrangement joins TRBV29-1 to TRBJ2-1, with 14 bases identical to TRBD2. J gave up 12 bases and V 6 bases, and 10 bases lay outside the gene matches. The CDR3 sequence is 14 residues long. The V gene's germline CDR1 is SQVTM and CDR2 ANQGSEA. CDR3 loop: CSVAGLAGARGQFF. DNA of the CDR3: TGCAGCGTGGCGGGACTAGCGGGGGCCCGGGGGCAGTTCTTC.

The chain uses TRBV3-1 and TRBJ2-2; D is unclear. CDR3 length equals 16 residues. Trimming took 1 base from V and 6 from J, leaving 15 bases between them. CDR1 and CDR2 from the germline V gene are LGHDT and YNNKEL (reference sequence). The CDR3 sequence is CASSQGALRGAGELFF. The DNA of the CDR3 is TGTGCCAGCAGCCAAGGGGCTCTACGTGGCGCCGGGGAGCTGTTTTTT.

The chain is built from TRBV28 and TRBJ2-7, with 14 nucleotides matching TRBD2. The J segment lost 5 bases and the V segment lost 6 bases, leaving 12 bases of the junction unmatched. The CDR3 is made up of 17 amino acids. Germline V gene data show CDR1 as MDHEN and CDR2 as SYDVKM. CDR3 in amino acids: CASRGYTGTSGGDEQYF. The CDR3 DNA reads as TGTGCCAGCAGGGGTTACACCGGGACTAGCGGGGGCGACGAGCAGTACTTC.

This clonotype turned up a few times. The CDR3 DNA reads TGCGCCAGCGGCCGAGGGGGTGGTGAGCAGTTCTTC. Its protein product is CASGRGGGEQFF. The gene calls are TRBV5-1 and TRBJ2-1; D perhaps matches TRBD1 (6 bases). V lost 7 bases and J lost 9, with 14 bases in between. This CDR3 is 12 amino acids long. CDR1 SGHRS and CDR2 YFSETQ come from the germline V gene.

The sample holds a few counts of this clonotype. The chain has TRBV28 and TRBJ1-1; D perhaps matches TRBD1 (6 bases). Trimming took 7 bases from V and 0 from J, leaving 15 bases between them. From germline, CDR1 is MDHEN and CDR2 SYDVKM. The CDR3 covers 15 residues. The CDR3 region has the DNA TGTGCCAGCACCTCCCCGACAGGCATGAACACTGAAGCTTTCTTT. Residues: CASTSPTGMNTEAFF.

For the CDR3, the DNA is TGCAGTGCACCCCGGGGGAGCTCCTACAATGAGCAGTTCTTC. The encoded protein is CSAPRGSSYNEQFF. The V call is TRBV20-1, the J call TRBJ2-1; tentatively, D is TRBD2 (6 bases). The CDR3 is 14 amino acids. CDR1 and CDR2 from the germline V gene are DFQATT and SNEGSKA (reference sequence). Trimming took 6 bases from V and 0 from J, leaving 12 bases between them.

This clonotype was seen only a few times. V and J are TRBV7-6 and TRBJ2-1, with TRBD2 as a possible D gene (7 bases). Germline V gives CDR1 SGHVS, CDR2 FNYEAQ. Deletions cut 7 bases from V and 7 bases from J, with 17 bases between. The CDR3 runs to 14 residues. This CDR3 reads CASMKGGVLNEQFF. The CDR3 DNA reads as TGTGCCAGCATGAAGGGGGGGGTGTTGAATGAGCAGTTCTTC. The entire variable domain, with the rest obtained from reference TRBV7-6 and TRBJ2-1, is as follows: GAGVSQSPRYKVTKRGQDVALRCDPISGHVSLYWYRQALGQGPEFLTYFNYEAQQDKSGLPNDRFSAERPEGSISTLTIQRTEQRDSAMYRCASMKGGVLNEQFFGPGTRLTVL.

A word on this clonotype: A read error may be the cause here, since a much bigger clone is one base away. J is TRBJ2-1 and V is TRBV6-1; D is perhaps TRBD2 (5 bases). Trimming removed 7 bases from V and 8 bases from J, with 9 bases in between. Germline CDR1 and CDR2: MNHNS and SASEGT. The CDR3 contains 11 residues. Here the CDR3 reads CASTSRDEQFF. CDR3 DNA sequence: TGTGCCAGCACCTCGAGGGATGAGCAGTTCTTC.

This clonotype was counted only a few times. This chain connects TRBV7-6 to TRBJ2-2, with D possibly TRBD1 on 5 matching bases. In germline, CDR1 is SGHVS, CDR2 FNYEAQ. The length of the CDR3 is 15 residues. The V end lost 4 bases, the J end lost 1 base, and 10 bases lay between the germline ends. This chain's CDR3 is CASSSIRGNTGELFF. The DNA of the CDR3 is TGTGCCAGCAGCTCCATAAGGGGGAACACCGGGGAGCTGTTTTTT.

This clonotype was observed a few times. The chain uses TRBV7-8 and TRBJ2-5, with TRBD2 identical over 10 bases. This CDR3 region has 16 residues. Trimming took 4 bases from V and 5 from J; bases not matched to a gene: 10. The germline CDR1 and CDR2 sequences are SGHVS and FQNEAQ. CDR3: CASSSEQLAGWETQYF. CDR3 DNA sequence: TGTGCCAGCAGCTCAGAACAACTAGCGGGGTGGGAGACCCAGTACTTC.

Remarks on this clonotype: Since no conserved phenylalanine or tryptophan closes the CDR3, a read error is the likely cause. The V gene is TRBV12-3 or TRBV12-4, the J gene TRBJ1-2; unclear D gene. The CDR3 consists of 10 residues. The V end was cut by 3 bases, the J end by 8 bases, with 4 bases between. CDR3 in amino acids: CASSFQGYTL. The CDR3 DNA reads as TGTGCCAGCAGTTTTCAGGGCTACACCCTC.

J is TRBJ2-2 and V is TRBV7-9; D is unresolved. This CDR3 is built from 12 residues. CDR1 SEHNR and CDR2 FQNEAQ come from the germline V gene (reference sequence). Trimming removed 4 bases at V and 9 bases at J, with 9 bases between. CDR3 sequence reads: CASSSRPRELFF. CDR3 DNA sequence: TGTGCCAGCAGCTCGCGGCCGAGGGAGCTGTTTTTT.

This clonotype was seen only once. V gene TRBV6-4 combines with J gene TRBJ2-1; 10 nucleotides agree with TRBD2. V lost 1 base and J lost 7; bases outside the gene matches: 4. Germline CDR1 MRHNA, CDR2 SNTAGT. The CDR3 runs to 15 residues. This CDR3 reads CASSDFSSGGNEQFF. The DNA for the CDR3 is TGTGCCAGCAGTGACTTTTCTAGCGGGGGTAATGAGCAGTTCTTC.

This clonotype occurred a few times. The V and J genes are TRBV5-6 and TRBJ2-5; 12 bases match TRBD1. Per the germline V gene, CDR1 is SGHDT and CDR2 is YYEEEE. Trimming removed 4 bases from V and 2 bases from J; junction bases left unmatched: 6. This CDR3 region has 16 residues. CDR3 amino acids: CASSAPGQGAQETQYF. DNA for the CDR3: TGTGCCAGCAGCGCGCCGGGACAGGGGGCACAAGAGACCCAGTACTTC.

The rearrangement uses TRBV6-5 and TRBJ1-5; D is ambiguous. The CDR3 runs to 13 residues. Trimming removed 5 bases from V and 2 bases from J, with 7 bases in between. Germline values: CDR1 MNHEY, CDR2 SVGAGI. DNA for the CDR3: TGTGCCAGCAGTCGGATAGGCAATCAGCCCCAGCATTTT. Translating it yields CASSRIGNQPQHF.

This clonotype was found a few times. The CDR3 loop reads CASSSTAGAGNEQFF. The CDR3 DNA reads TGTGCCAGCAGTTCAACCGCAGGGGCTGGAAATGAGCAGTTCTTC. V and J are TRBV28 and TRBJ2-1; D may be TRBD1 (6 bases). The CDR3 consists of 15 residues. Germline CDR1 MDHEN, CDR2 SYDVKM. Trimming took 4 bases from V and 7 from J, leaving 17 bases between them. The full variable domain, rest sourced from reference TRBV28 and TRBJ2-1, is DVKVTQSSRYLVKRTGEKVFLECVQDMDHENMFWYRQDPGLGLRLIYFSYDVKMKEKGDIPEGYSVSREKKERFSLILESASTNQTSMYLCASSSTAGAGNEQFFGPGTRLTVL.

This clonotype has only a few counts. The chain combines TRBV7-7 with TRBJ2-1; the D is unclear. The CDR3 runs to 14 residues. Germline V gene lookup returns CDR1 SSHAT and CDR2 FNYEAQ (reference sequence). V was pared by 5 bases and J by 2 bases, with 10 bases between. The DNA of the CDR3 is TGTGCCAGCAGCCCCCTAGGCCCCTACAATGAGCAGTTCTTC. This gives the protein CASSPLGPYNEQFF.

There are many counts of this clonotype. The V gene is TRBV20-1, the J gene TRBJ2-1; 9 positions match TRBD2. The junction had 18 bases not matched to a gene; V was cut back by 2 bases and J by 10 bases. Germline values: CDR1 DFQATT, CDR2 SNEGSKA (reference sequence). This CDR3 contains 17 residues. The CDR3 is CSARTGAPSGDGTEQFF. The CDR3 DNA follows: TGCAGTGCTAGAACTGGGGCACCTAGCGGGGATGGAACGGAGCAGTTCTTC.

This clonotype occurred many times. The chain has TRBV15 and TRBJ2-1; D not certain. The CDR3 spans 12 residues. Germline CDR1 and CDR2: LNHNV and YYDKDF (reference sequence). With 5 bases removed from V and 4 bases from J, the gap between germline ends came to 6 bases. The CDR3 DNA sequence: TGTGCCACCAGCTTGGGGTACAATGAGCAGTTCTTC. This sequence encodes CATSLGYNEQFF.

The J gene is TRBJ2-5, the V gene TRBV7-2; TRBD1 is a possible D gene (7 bases). CDR1 is SGHTA, CDR2 FQGNSA, per germline. The V end was cut by 2 bases, the J end by 3 bases, with 13 bases between. The CDR3 is 15 amino acids. The CDR3 DNA is TGTGCCAGCAGCTTATTCCGCGGGACAGAAGAGACCCAGTACTTC. As protein: CASSLFRGTEETQYF.

Ten or more counts support this clonotype. The chain couples TRBV20-1 to TRBJ1-2; 7 bases agree with TRBD1. Germline loops: CDR1 DFQATT, CDR2 SNEGSKA (reference sequence). Trimming removed 0 bases from V and 7 bases from J; junction bases left unmatched: 14. CDR3 length: 16 residues. Here the CDR3 DNA reads TGCAGTGCTAGAGATCTCGGACAGGCGCTGAAAGGTGGCTACACCTTC. Translating gives CSARDLGQALKGGYTF.

J is TRBJ1-5 and V is TRBV20-1, with D tentatively TRBD1 (6 bases). V was cut by 6 bases and J by 4 bases, with 19 bases left in between. The CDR3 is 15 amino acids. The germline gives CDR1 DFQATT, CDR2 SNEGSKA (reference sequence). The DNA for the CDR3 is TGCAGTGCCGACGACCGGGACAATTTAAATCAGCCCCAGCATTTT. Protein: CSADDRDNLNQPQHF.

This clonotype was counted ten times or more. The chain uses TRBV7-2 and TRBJ2-2, with 7 bases that match TRBD2. V dropped 5 bases and J dropped 0; count of bases not matched to a gene: 9. The CDR3 runs to 17 residues. Germline values: CDR1 SGHTA, CDR2 FQGNSA. The CDR3 nucleotides are TGTGCCAGCAGCCTCGACCCCCGGGGGGCGAACACCGGGGAGCTGTTTTTT. It codes for CASSLDPRGANTGELFF.

The chain uses TRBV7-2 and TRBJ2-5; 8 bases align to TRBD2. Germline-derived CDR1 and CDR2 are SGHTA and FQGNSA. V dropped 5 bases and J dropped 4; count of bases not matched to a gene: 6. The CDR3 sequence is 14 residues long. The CDR3 loop is CASSNFGGAETQYF. CDR3 DNA sequence: TGTGCCAGCAGCAACTTCGGGGGGGCAGAGACCCAGTACTTC.

This clonotype was counted many times. The chain is built from TRBV18 and TRBJ2-5; D may correspond to TRBD1 or TRBD2 (6 bases each). There are 15 residues in the CDR3. V lost 6 bases, J lost 0 bases, and 14 bases lay in between. Germline V gene lookup returns CDR1 KGHSH and CDR2 LQKENI. CDR3 amino acids: CASSSSGANQETQYF. The CDR3 DNA reads TGTGCCAGCTCCTCGTCGGGGGCGAACCAAGAGACCCAGTACTTC.